This is a list of T cell receptor beta chains from one sample in a study of blood T cell repertoires in COVID-19. Produced via immunoSEQ multiplex PCR; TCRdb's table is partial and in-frame only. This sample carries 200,000 to 250,000 clones, nearly 90% of them seen once, and the ten largest clones take approximately 10%. Sequences were obtained from PBMCs or T cells enriched from blood (not recorded which). The receptors stem from a man aged 25-45 years who had recovered from COVID-19. Both conserved end residues are part of each CDR3. A D gene is named only where the DNA matches it firmly. Some rows have no size entry. The others give once, few or many, or a class for an expanded clone.

d_call j_call v_call clone_size cdr3_nt cdr3_aa
. TRBJ2-3 TRBV5-6 . TGTGCCAGCAGCCCAATAGTGAGAGCGGCGGGGCAACTCACAGATACGCAGTATTTT CASSPIVRAAGQLTDTQYF
. TRBJ2-7 TRBV28 . TGTGCCAGCAGTTTATCACGGAGGAGCTCCTACGAGCAGTACTTC CASSLSRRSSYEQYF
. TRBJ2-1 TRBV5-4 . TGTGCCAGCAGCGAGGAAGGGGGGGCTAGAGAGCAGTTCTTC CASSEEGGAREQFF
TRBD2 TRBJ2-3 TRBV7-3 once TGTGCCAGCAGCTTATTTGGTAGCGGGGGACCTCGGGATACGCAGTATTTT CASSLFGSGGPRDTQYF
TRBD1 TRBJ1-2 TRBV10-2 . TGCGCCAGCAGTGACATACAGGGGGACTATGGCTACACCTTC CASSDIQGDYGYTF
TRBD1 TRBJ2-7 TRBV24-1 . TGTGCCACCGCTCGGACAGGGACCTACGAGCAGTACTTC CATARTGTYEQYF
. TRBJ1-4 TRBV5-6 . TGTGCCAGCACCGGGATCCAAAAGGAAAAACTGTTTTTT CASTGIQKEKLFF
. TRBJ2-7 TRBV5-1 few TGCGCCAGCAGCCCCGGGGGAAGCTCCTACGAGCAGTACTTC CASSPGGSSYEQYF
. TRBJ1-2 TRBV2 . TGTGCCAGCAGTGAAGTCGGGAACGCATATGGCTACACCTTC CASSEVGNAYGYTF
TRBD1 TRBJ1-4 TRBV5-1 few TGCGCCAGCAGCCACGGACAGGGAGGAGAAAAACTGTTTTTT CASSHGQGGEKLFF
TRBD1 TRBJ1-5 TRBV24-1 . TGTGCCACAGAGGGGTCGACAGGGACAGTAAGGCAGCCCCAGCATTTT CATEGSTGTVRQPQHF
TRBD1 TRBJ1-1 TRBV6-2/TRBV6-3 . TGTGCCAGCAGTTTCTCCGGGACAGACACTGAAGCTTTCTTT CASSFSGTDTEAFF
TRBD1 TRBJ2-7 TRBV5-4 . TGTGCCAGCAGAGAACCGGGACAGTCCTACGAGCAGTACTTC CASREPGQSYEQYF
. TRBJ2-7 TRBV5-6 . TGTGCCAGCAGCTTGGCTGGCGGTGCAGTCCACGAGCAGTACTTC CASSLAGGAVHEQYF
. TRBJ1-1 TRBV6-1 medium-sized TGTGCGTCGAAATGGGGGGAAGACACTGAAGCTTTCTTT CASKWGEDTEAFF
. TRBJ1-1 TRBV28 . TGTGCCAGCGGCAGGGTAGATTTGGAGGGCACTGAAGCTTTCTTT CASGRVDLEGTEAFF
. TRBJ2-1 TRBV2 . TGTGCCAGCTCGAAGGTGGGAGAGTATGAGCAGTTCTTC CASSKVGEYEQFF
TRBD1 TRBJ1-1 TRBV23-1 . TGCGCCAGCAGTCACCCCCCGGGACAGGGGACTGGTGTTAATGAAGCTTTCTTT CASSHPPGQGTGVNEAFF
TRBD2 TRBJ2-7 TRBV27 . TGTGCCAGCAGTTTGGTAGCGGGAGGGCCCGTATACGAGCAGTACTTC CASSLVAGGPVYEQYF
TRBD1 TRBJ2-7 TRBV7-9 few TGTGCCAGCAGCTTTGATCCGGGACAGGGGTCCTACGAGCAGTACTTC CASSFDPGQGSYEQYF